Following are 28 T cell receptor beta chains from one sample sequenced in a study of long-term antiretroviral therapy in people with HIV. They ran version v3.0 of the immunoSEQ assay at survey level. Clones were read by immunoSEQ multiplex PCR, and TCRdb kept only the in-frame ones, dropping some. Seen here are under 20,000 clones, about 81% observed once, and the top ten hold about an eighth. The input for sequencing was unsorted PBMCs, taken 0.3 years after starting antiretroviral therapy. The receptors come from a woman aged 45-60 years with HIV.

V usage is TRBV4-2 and J usage is TRBJ2-1; 11 bases agree with TRBD2. V shed 0 bases, J shed 9 bases, and the junction held 7 bases outside the gene matches. Germline V CDR1 and CDR2: LGHNA, YNFKEQ. The length of the CDR3 is 16 residues. CDR3 protein: CASSQDSSGGAGEQFF. The DNA for the CDR3 is TGTGCCAGCAGCCAAGATAGTAGCGGGGGGGCGGGTGAGCAGTTCTTC.

The chain carries TRBV12-5 and TRBJ2-5, with unresolved D. There are 13 residues in the CDR3. V dropped 6 bases and J dropped 4 bases, with 12 bases sitting between them. Germline loops: CDR1 LGHNT, CDR2 FRNRAP. The CDR3 protein is CASGPTDRETQYF. The CDR3 DNA follows: TGTGCTAGTGGGCCGACTGATCGAGAGACCCAGTACTTC.

V gene TRBV5-1 combines with J gene TRBJ2-5; D is uncertain. Germline V gene sequence: CDR1 SGHRS, CDR2 YFSETQ. V was shortened by 4 bases and J by 2 bases, with 18 bases between the two germline ends. The CDR3 spans 16 residues. DNA of the CDR3: TGCGCCAGCAGCATAGTCCCCCACCCTCAGCAAGAGACCCAGTACTTC. Residues: CASSIVPHPQQETQYF.

This clone was seen a handful of times. The V gene is TRBV19, the J gene TRBJ1-4; D may be TRBD1 (6 bases). Germline lookup yields CDR1 LNHDA and CDR2 SQIVND (reference sequence). CDR3 length: 16 residues. The V and J ends lost 1 base and 5 bases respectively, with 14 bases between them. This CDR3 reads CASSIGPGQPNEKLFF. CDR3 DNA: TGTGCCAGTAGTATAGGTCCCGGACAGCCCAATGAAAAACTGTTTTTT.

This sequence joins TRBV10-3 and TRBJ2-5; no clear D gene. V was cut by 0 bases and J by 5 bases, with 7 bases left in between. CDR1 is ENHRY, CDR2 SYGVKD, per germline. The CDR3 contains 13 residues. CDR3 protein: CAISESKWETQYF. In DNA, the CDR3 is TGTGCCATCAGTGAGTCGAAGTGGGAGACCCAGTACTTC.

This clone has only one observation. The chain employs TRBV2 and TRBJ1-1, with D perhaps TRBD1 (5 bases). The CDR3 consists of 13 residues. V shed 10 bases and J shed 7 bases, with 19 bases lying between them. Germline CDR1 is SNHLY and CDR2 is FYNNEI. The CDR3 reads CATSFPGNYEAFF. For the CDR3, the DNA is TGTGCCACTTCTTTCCCAGGGAATTATGAAGCTTTCTTT.

The CDR3 sequence: CASSLEAGRRTEAFF. CDR3 DNA: TGTGCCAGCAGCTTGGAGGCGGGTCGTAGGACTGAAGCTTTCTTT. The chain carries TRBV5-4 and TRBJ1-1; unclear D gene. Germline lookup yields CDR1 SGHNT and CDR2 YYREEE (reference sequence). V lost 0 bases and J lost 5, with 14 bases in between. The CDR3 covers 15 residues.

Here the CDR3 DNA reads TGTGCCAGTAGTATTAGGGCAGCCAACCTCTATGGCTACACCTTC. Protein product: CASSIRAANLYGYTF. The chain is built from TRBV19 and TRBJ1-2; D gene unclear. Trimming removed 3 bases from V and 4 bases from J, with 15 bases in between. The germline V gene encodes CDR1 LNHDA and CDR2 SQIVND (reference sequence). The CDR3 sequence is 15 residues long.

This clone has only one observation. The chain uses TRBV7-3 and TRBJ2-1; 8 nucleotides agree with TRBD2. V lost 5 bases and J lost 5; bases outside the gene matches: 8. CDR1 is SGHTA, CDR2 FQGTGA, per germline. CDR3 length: 15 amino acids. The CDR3 DNA sequence: TGTGCCAGCAGCCGGGCGGGGGGAGAGGACAATGAGCAGTTCTTC. Residues: CASSRAGGEDNEQFF. The full variable domain, rest sourced from reference TRBV7-3 and TRBJ2-1, is GAGVSQTPSNKVTEKGKYVELRCDPISGHTALYWYRQSLGQGPEFLIYFQGTGAADDSGLPNDRFFAVRPEGSVSTLKIQRTERGDSAVYLCASSRAGGEDNEQFFGPGTRLTVL.

This chain uses TRBV6-6 with TRBJ2-5; D gene unclear. Germline-derived CDR1 and CDR2 are MNHNY and SVGAGI (reference sequence). The CDR3 contains 11 residues. With 4 bases removed from V and 3 bases from J, the gap between germline ends came to 3 bases. The CDR3 DNA reads as TGTGCCAGCAGTTTAGAAGAGACCCAGTACTTC. This sequence encodes CASSLEETQYF.

In this sample, this clone turned up once. This rearrangement joins TRBV30 to TRBJ1-2, with D possibly being TRBD1 (5 bases). The germline CDR1 and CDR2 sequences are GTSNPN and SVGIG (reference sequence). The germline V and J ends were trimmed by 8 bases and 4 bases, with 8 bases remaining between them. The CDR3 covers 10 residues. CDR3 loop: CAGDGYGYTF. The CDR3 DNA sequence: TGTGCCGGGGACGGCTATGGCTACACCTTC.

The chain joins TRBV6-5 to TRBJ1-1; tentatively, D is TRBD1 (6 bases). Germline CDR1 reads MNHEY; CDR2 reads SVGAGI. Trimming took off 7 bases at V and 1 base at J, with 10 bases between the two ends. The CDR3 is 13 amino acids. The CDR3 here is CASKGGGNTEAFF. In DNA form, the CDR3 reads TGTGCCAGCAAGGGAGGGGGGAACACTGAAGCTTTCTTT.

This clone was recorded a few times. V usage is TRBV30 and J usage is TRBJ1-4, with D hard to call. The length of the CDR3 is 13 residues. V was cut by 4 bases and J by 0 bases, with 6 bases left in between. Germline CDR1 and CDR2: GTSNPN and SVGIG (reference sequence). The CDR3 spells CAWTGATNEKLFF. The CDR3 region has the DNA TGTGCCTGGACAGGAGCAACTAATGAAAAACTGTTTTTT.

This chain uses TRBV27 with TRBJ2-3; 7 bases match TRBD2. In germline, CDR1 is MNHEY, CDR2 SMNVEV (reference sequence). The V gene end was trimmed by 10 bases and the J gene end by 2 bases; junction bases not matched to a gene: 18. CDR3 length equals 17 residues. CDR3 region: CATRTRPILAPTDTQYF. The CDR3 region has the DNA TGTGCCACCCGGACTAGGCCCATCCTTGCACCCACAGATACGCAGTATTTT.

The J gene is TRBJ1-5, the V gene TRBV5-1; weak D call: TRBD1 (6 bases). CDR3 length equals 16 residues. Germline V lookup: CDR1 SGHRS, CDR2 YFSETQ. Trimming stripped 0 bases from V and 5 bases from J, with 15 bases between. The CDR3 region is CASSLDSWGADQPQHF. Here the CDR3 DNA reads TGCGCCAGCAGCTTGGACTCCTGGGGGGCCGATCAGCCCCAGCATTTT.

This chain links TRBV7-2 with TRBJ2-1; 9 bases line up with TRBD1. V lost 3 bases, J lost 7 bases, and 1 base stayed unmatched. The CDR3 is 13 amino acids. Germline V CDR1 and CDR2: SGHTA, FQGNSA. CDR3 protein: CASSLTGGNEQFF. DNA for the CDR3: TGTGCCAGCAGCTTGACAGGGGGAAATGAGCAGTTCTTC.

This clone was recorded once. The genes are TRBV6-1 and TRBJ2-2; D remains unclear. The germline gives CDR1 MNHNS, CDR2 SASEGT. The V end lost 3 bases, the J end lost 4 bases, and 9 bases lay between the germline ends. This CDR3 spans 14 amino acids. The CDR3 loop is CASSDLTATGELFF. In nucleotides, the CDR3 is TGTGCCAGCAGTGACCTAACTGCCACCGGGGAGCTGTTTTTT.

The CDR3 spells CASSYDRTHGYTF. CDR3 bases: TGTGCCAGCAGTTATGACAGGACCCATGGCTACACCTTC. The rearrangement uses TRBV6-5 and TRBJ1-2, with D perhaps matching TRBD1 (6 bases). Germline CDR1 and CDR2: MNHEY and SVGAGI. The CDR3 covers 13 residues. V lost 3 bases and J 6 bases, leaving 11 bases between the germline ends.

CDR3 amino acids: CASRQLQGPGELFF. Here the CDR3 DNA reads TGTGCCAGCAGGCAACTACAGGGCCCCGGGGAGCTGTTTTTT. The rearrangement links TRBV6-5 to TRBJ2-2, with D maybe TRBD1 (6 bases). Per germline, CDR1 MNHEY and CDR2 SVGAGI. V lost 6 bases, J lost 6 bases, and 14 bases lay in between. CDR3 size: 14 residues.

The rearrangement joins TRBV2 to TRBJ1-5; 9 bases match TRBD1. The CDR3 totals 17 residues. Trimming cost V 6 bases and J 0 bases; bases outside gene matches: 9. CDR1 is SNHLY, CDR2 FYNNEI, per germline. In nucleotides, the CDR3 is TGTGCCAGCAGCGGGACAGGGCTGTTAGATAGCAATCAGCCCCAGCATTTT. It translates to CASSGTGLLDSNQPQHF.

J is TRBJ2-3 and V is TRBV30; D is perhaps TRBD1 (6 bases). V lost 5 bases, J lost 2 bases, and 14 bases lay in between. Germline-derived CDR1 and CDR2 are GTSNPN and SVGIG (reference sequence). The length of the CDR3 is 14 residues. CDR3 loop: CAWLGDTSTDTQYF. The CDR3 DNA is TGTGCCTGGTTAGGGGACACCTCCACAGATACGCAGTATTTT. Drawing the rest from reference TRBV30 and TRBJ2-3, the complete variable domain is SQTIHQWPATLVQPVGSPLSLECTVEGTSNPNLYWYRQAAGRGLQLLFYSVGIGQISSEVPQNLSASRPQDRQFILSSKKLLLSDSGFYLCAWLGDTSTDTQYFGPGTRLTVL.

The chain is built from TRBV28 and TRBJ1-6; 10 positions agree with TRBD1. The CDR3 sequence is 15 residues long. J gave up 3 bases and V 5 bases, and 1 base lay outside the gene matches. Germline V gives CDR1 MDHEN, CDR2 SYDVKM. CDR3 coding DNA: TGTGCCAGCAGTCGGACAGGGGGCTATAATTCACCCCTCCACTTT. This translates into CASSRTGGYNSPLHF. The whole variable domain, remainder taken from reference TRBV28 and TRBJ1-6, is DVKVTQSSRYLVKRTGEKVFLECVQDMDHENMFWYRQDPGLGLRLIYFSYDVKMKEKGDIPEGYSVSREKKERFSLILESASTNQTSMYLCASSRTGGYNSPLHFGNGTRLTVT.

The chain uses TRBV4-1 and TRBJ2-2; D may be TRBD1 (6 bases). Germline-derived CDR1 and CDR2 are MGHRA and YSYEKL. Trimming removed 1 base at V and 4 bases at J, with 13 bases between. This CDR3 is 16 amino acids long. The CDR3 coding sequence is TGCGCCAGCAGCCAAGTATTGGGGGCGCGCACCGGGGAGCTGTTTTTT. This codes for CASSQVLGARTGELFF.

The rearrangement uses TRBV4-2 and TRBJ2-1; D gene unclear. Germline assignment: CDR1 LGHNA and CDR2 YNFKEQ. The germline V and J ends were trimmed by 3 bases and 7 bases, with 4 bases remaining between them. This CDR3 has 11 residues. The CDR3 is CASSQGNEQFF. DNA of the CDR3: TGTGCCAGCAGCCAGGGTAATGAGCAGTTCTTC.

The J gene is TRBJ2-3, the V gene TRBV7-9; maybe TRBD1 (5 bases). Germline V gene lookup returns CDR1 SEHNR and CDR2 FQNEAQ (reference sequence). V lost 5 bases to trimming and J lost 0 bases, with 12 bases between them. CDR3 length: 15 amino acids. The CDR3 sequence is CASSETETSTDTQYF. The CDR3 DNA sequence: TGTGCCAGCAGCGAGACAGAGACAAGCACAGATACGCAGTATTTT. Full variable domain (rest looked up from reference TRBV7-9 and TRBJ2-3): DTGVSQNPRHKITKRGQNVTFRCDPISEHNRLYWYRQTLGQGPEFLTYFQNEAQLEKSRLLSDRFSAERPKGSFSTLEIQRTEQGDSAMYLCASSETETSTDTQYFGPGTRLTVL.

This clone was observed a few times. The genes are TRBV7-9 and TRBJ2-2; 10 nucleotides line up with TRBD1. The CDR3 sequence is 15 residues long. The junction had 4 bases not matched to a gene; V was cut back by 4 bases and J by 5 bases. CDR1 is SEHNR and CDR2 is FQNEAQ in the germline V gene (reference sequence). The CDR3 here is CASSSGQGVTGELFF. In nucleotides, the CDR3 is TGTGCCAGCAGCTCCGGACAGGGGGTAACCGGGGAGCTGTTTTTT. The whole variable domain, remainder taken from reference TRBV7-9 and TRBJ2-2, is DTGVSQNPRHKITKRGQNVTFRCDPISEHNRLYWYRQTLGQGPEFLTYFQNEAQLEKSRLLSDRFSAERPKGSFSTLEIQRTEQGDSAMYLCASSSGQGVTGELFFGEGSRLTVL.

The rearrangement joins TRBV7-3 to TRBJ2-5; 8 bases align to TRBD2. The V gene end was trimmed by 5 bases and the J gene end by 5 bases; junction bases not matched to a gene: 7. The germline gives CDR1 SGHTA, CDR2 FQGTGA. The CDR3 runs 14 residues. The CDR3 protein is CASSPEPGGETQYF. For the CDR3, the DNA is TGTGCCAGCAGCCCCGAGCCGGGGGGGGAGACCCAGTACTTC.

This chain joins TRBV19 and TRBJ1-6; weak D call: TRBD1 (6 bases). Trimming removed 5 bases from V and 2 bases from J, with 16 bases in between. The CDR3 extends over 17 amino acids. The germline CDR1 and CDR2 sequences are LNHDA and SQIVND (reference sequence). Written as DNA, the CDR3 is TGTGCCAGTAGTCTCTCGGGGGACACCGCCTATAATTCACCCCTCCACTTT. This sequence encodes CASSLSGDTAYNSPLHF. The entire variable domain, with the rest obtained from reference TRBV19 and TRBJ1-6, is as follows: DGGITQSPKYLFRKEGQNVTLSCEQNLNHDAMYWYRQDPGQGLRLIYYSQIVNDFQKGDIAEGYSVSREKKESFPLTVTSAQKNPTAFYLCASSLSGDTAYNSPLHFGNGTRLTVT.